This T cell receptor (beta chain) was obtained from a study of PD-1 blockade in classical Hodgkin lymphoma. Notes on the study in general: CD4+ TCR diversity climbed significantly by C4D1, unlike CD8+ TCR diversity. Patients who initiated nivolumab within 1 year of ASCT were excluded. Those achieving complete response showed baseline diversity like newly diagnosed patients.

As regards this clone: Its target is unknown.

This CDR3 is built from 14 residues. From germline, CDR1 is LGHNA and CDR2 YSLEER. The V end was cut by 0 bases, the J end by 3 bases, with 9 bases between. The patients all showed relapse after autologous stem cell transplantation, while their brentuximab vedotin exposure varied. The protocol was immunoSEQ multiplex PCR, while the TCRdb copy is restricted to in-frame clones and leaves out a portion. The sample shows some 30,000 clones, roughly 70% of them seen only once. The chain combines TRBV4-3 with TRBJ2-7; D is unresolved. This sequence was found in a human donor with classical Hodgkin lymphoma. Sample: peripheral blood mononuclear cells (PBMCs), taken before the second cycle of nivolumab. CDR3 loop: CASSQEGGHYEQYF. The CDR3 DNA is TGCGCCAGCAGCCAAGAGGGTGGTCACTACGAGCAGTACTTC.